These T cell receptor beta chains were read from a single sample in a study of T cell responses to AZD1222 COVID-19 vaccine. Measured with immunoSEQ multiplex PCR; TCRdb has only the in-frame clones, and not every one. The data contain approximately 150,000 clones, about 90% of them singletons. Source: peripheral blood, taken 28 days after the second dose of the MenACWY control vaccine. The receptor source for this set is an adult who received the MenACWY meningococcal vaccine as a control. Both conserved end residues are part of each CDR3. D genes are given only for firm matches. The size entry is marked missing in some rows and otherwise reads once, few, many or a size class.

cdr3_aa: CASSPQDEKLFF
cdr3_nt: TGTGCCAGCAGCCCCCAGGATGAAAAACTGTTTTTT
v_call: TRBV7-9
d_call: NA
j_call: TRBJ1-4
clone_size: NA

cdr3_aa: CASRFGGWNNQPQHF
cdr3_nt: TGTGCCAGTAGGTTTGGGGGGTGGAACAATCAGCCCCAGCATTTT
v_call: TRBV19
d_call: NA
j_call: TRBJ1-5
clone_size: NA

cdr3_aa: CASSTTGGLETQYF
cdr3_nt: TGTGCCAGTAGTACGACGGGGGGGCTAGAGACCCAGTACTTC
v_call: TRBV19
d_call: TRBD2
j_call: TRBJ2-5
clone_size: NA

cdr3_aa: CASSEQGRSVGETQYF
cdr3_nt: TGTGCCAGCAGTGAACAGGGACGGTCCGTCGGAGAGACCCAGTACTTC
v_call: TRBV6-1
d_call: NA
j_call: TRBJ2-5
clone_size: NA

cdr3_aa: CASSSRGARGETQYF
cdr3_nt: TGTGCCAGTAGTAGCCGGGGGGCGAGGGGGGAGACCCAGTACTTC
v_call: TRBV19
d_call: NA
j_call: TRBJ2-5
clone_size: NA

cdr3_aa: CASSRTTSGNTIYF
cdr3_nt: TGCGCCAGCAGCCGGACAACCTCTGGAAACACCATATATTTT
v_call: TRBV5-1
d_call: NA
j_call: TRBJ1-3
clone_size: NA

cdr3_aa: CASSLFWTGDQPQHF
cdr3_nt: TGTGCCAGCAGCTTGTTCTGGACAGGGGATCAGCCCCAGCATTTT
v_call: TRBV7-2
d_call: TRBD1
j_call: TRBJ1-5
clone_size: NA

cdr3_aa: CASSVLSRGNEQFF
cdr3_nt: TGTGCCAGCAGTGTTCTCAGCAGGGGCAATGAGCAGTTCTTC
v_call: TRBV2
d_call: NA
j_call: TRBJ2-1
clone_size: NA

cdr3_aa: CASSEYISHSPLHF
cdr3_nt: TGTGCCAGCAGTGAATATATCTCTCATTCACCCCTCCACTTT
v_call: TRBV25-1
d_call: NA
j_call: TRBJ1-6
clone_size: NA

cdr3_aa: CASSQDVLAGYNEQFF
cdr3_nt: TGCGCCAGCAGCCAAGATGTGTTAGCGGGGTACAATGAGCAGTTCTTC
v_call: TRBV4-3
d_call: TRBD2
j_call: TRBJ2-1
clone_size: NA

cdr3_aa: CASSLDPGMYNEQFF
cdr3_nt: TGTGCCAGCAGCTTAGATCCAGGGATGTACAATGAGCAGTTCTTC
v_call: TRBV11-2
d_call: NA
j_call: TRBJ2-1
clone_size: NA

cdr3_aa: CASSHSSLEQYF
cdr3_nt: TGTGCCAGCAGCCACTCATCTCTTGAGCAGTACTTC
v_call: TRBV14
d_call: NA
j_call: TRBJ2-7
clone_size: NA

cdr3_aa: CASSGTGGNQPQHF
cdr3_nt: TGTGCCAGTAGCGGGACAGGTGGCAATCAGCCCCAGCATTTT
v_call: TRBV19
d_call: TRBD1
j_call: TRBJ1-5
clone_size: NA

cdr3_aa: CASSLLDSPYGYTF
cdr3_nt: TGCGCCAGCAGCTTGTTGGACAGCCCTTATGGCTACACCTTC
v_call: TRBV5-1
d_call: NA
j_call: TRBJ1-2
clone_size: NA

cdr3_aa: CAWSFSRETQYF
cdr3_nt: TGTGCCTGGAGTTTCTCGAGGGAGACCCAGTACTTC
v_call: TRBV30
d_call: NA
j_call: TRBJ2-5
clone_size: NA

cdr3_aa: CAITSGRGAGELFF
cdr3_nt: TGTGCCATCACCAGCGGGAGGGGCGCCGGGGAGCTGTTTTTT
v_call: TRBV10-3
d_call: TRBD2
j_call: TRBJ2-2
clone_size: NA

cdr3_aa: CASSIGTGDGNTIYF
cdr3_nt: TGTGCCAGTAGTATTGGGACAGGGGACGGAAACACCATATATTTT
v_call: TRBV19
d_call: TRBD1
j_call: TRBJ1-3
clone_size: NA

cdr3_aa: CASSLSQGQGGDQPQHF
cdr3_nt: TGTGCCAGTAGTCTCTCCCAAGGACAGGGGGGCGATCAGCCCCAGCATTTT
v_call: TRBV19
d_call: TRBD1
j_call: TRBJ1-5
clone_size: NA

cdr3_aa: CASLGQHNQPQHF
cdr3_nt: TGTGCCAGTCTCGGACAACACAATCAGCCCCAGCATTTT
v_call: TRBV19
d_call: NA
j_call: TRBJ1-5
clone_size: NA

cdr3_aa: CASSYAGSGNTIYF
cdr3_nt: TGTGCCAGCAGTTACGCGGGATCTGGAAACACCATATATTTT
v_call: TRBV6-2/TRBV6-3
d_call: NA
j_call: TRBJ1-3
clone_size: NA

cdr3_aa: CASLTGLTNTEAFF
cdr3_nt: TGCGCCAGCCTCACGGGACTGACGAACACTGAAGCTTTCTTT
v_call: TRBV5-1
d_call: NA
j_call: TRBJ1-1
clone_size: NA

cdr3_aa: CASTTGFLSGNTIYF
cdr3_nt: TGTGCCAGCACCACAGGGTTCCTCTCTGGAAACACCATATATTTT
v_call: TRBV25-1
d_call: NA
j_call: TRBJ1-3
clone_size: NA

cdr3_aa: CASSRPGTGVRGGELFF
cdr3_nt: TGTGCCAGCAGCCGGCCTGGGACAGGGGTACGGGGCGGGGAGCTGTTTTTT
v_call: TRBV7-6
d_call: TRBD1
j_call: TRBJ2-2
clone_size: few

cdr3_aa: CASSLDLGLSNQPQHF
cdr3_nt: TGTGCCAGCAGCTTAGATTTAGGGTTAAGCAATCAGCCCCAGCATTTT
v_call: TRBV11-2
d_call: NA
j_call: TRBJ1-5
clone_size: NA

cdr3_aa: CASREGQNNEKLFF
cdr3_nt: TGTGCCAGCAGGGAGGGACAGAATAATGAAAAACTGTTTTTT
v_call: TRBV6-5
d_call: TRBD1
j_call: TRBJ1-4
clone_size: NA

cdr3_aa: CASSLEPAMNTEAFF
cdr3_nt: TGCGCCAGCAGCTTGGAGCCTGCTATGAACACTGAAGCTTTCTTT
v_call: TRBV5-1
d_call: NA
j_call: TRBJ1-1
clone_size: NA

cdr3_aa: CASSLGQLGANYGYTF
cdr3_nt: TGTGCCAGCAGCTTGGGACAATTGGGAGCTAACTATGGCTACACCTTC
v_call: TRBV7-2
d_call: NA
j_call: TRBJ1-2
clone_size: NA

cdr3_aa: CASSFERREAQNTEAFF
cdr3_nt: TGCGCCAGCAGCTTTGAGCGACGAGAGGCACAAAACACTGAAGCTTTCTTT
v_call: TRBV5-1
d_call: NA
j_call: TRBJ1-1
clone_size: NA

cdr3_aa: CSVKTETNTGELFF
cdr3_nt: TGCAGCGTGAAGACCGAGACGAACACCGGGGAGCTGTTTTTT
v_call: TRBV29-1
d_call: NA
j_call: TRBJ2-2
clone_size: NA

cdr3_aa: CASSFQGNQPQHF
cdr3_nt: TGTGCCAGCAGTTTTCAGGGAAATCAGCCCCAGCATTTT
v_call: TRBV28
d_call: NA
j_call: TRBJ1-5
clone_size: NA

cdr3_aa: CASKVQGDSPLHF
cdr3_nt: TGTGCCAGTAAGGTGCAGGGGGATTCACCCCTCCACTTT
v_call: TRBV19
d_call: TRBD1
j_call: TRBJ1-6
clone_size: NA

cdr3_aa: CASSPRRGGYTF
cdr3_nt: TGTGCCAGCAGTCCTCGGCGGGGTGGCTACACCTTC
v_call: TRBV3-1/TRBV3-2
d_call: NA
j_call: TRBJ1-2
clone_size: NA

cdr3_aa: CASSEGLAGVGYEQYF
cdr3_nt: TGTGCCAGCAGTGAAGGACTAGCGGGAGTTGGGTACGAGCAGTACTTC
v_call: TRBV2
d_call: TRBD2
j_call: TRBJ2-7
clone_size: NA

cdr3_aa: CASSLGQDTDTQYF
cdr3_nt: TGTGCCAGCAGCTTAGGGCAGGACACAGATACGCAGTATTTT
v_call: TRBV11-2
d_call: NA
j_call: TRBJ2-3
clone_size: NA

cdr3_aa: CASSAFGPHSYEQYF
cdr3_nt: TGCGCCAGCAGCGCCTTCGGGCCGCACTCCTACGAGCAGTACTTC
v_call: TRBV10-1
d_call: NA
j_call: TRBJ2-7
clone_size: NA

cdr3_aa: CASSQERVDGYTF
cdr3_nt: TGTGCCAGCAGCCAAGAGAGGGTAGATGGCTACACCTTC
v_call: TRBV4-2
d_call: NA
j_call: TRBJ1-2
clone_size: few

cdr3_aa: CASSEEGTHEQYF
cdr3_nt: TGTGCCAGCAGTGAAGAGGGGACCCACGAGCAGTACTTC
v_call: TRBV2
d_call: NA
j_call: TRBJ2-7
clone_size: NA

cdr3_aa: CASSLVWDIHYNEQFF
cdr3_nt: TGTGCCAGCAGCTTGGTATGGGACATCCACTACAATGAGCAGTTCTTC
v_call: TRBV5-4
d_call: NA
j_call: TRBJ2-1
clone_size: NA

cdr3_aa: CATSDGDPRFGNTIYF
cdr3_nt: TGTGCCACCAGTGATGGCGATCCCCGCTTTGGAAACACCATATATTTT
v_call: TRBV24-1
d_call: NA
j_call: TRBJ1-3
clone_size: NA

cdr3_aa: CASSVPGNTGELFF
cdr3_nt: TGCGCCAGCAGCGTTCCCGGGAACACCGGGGAGCTGTTTTTT
v_call: TRBV10-1
d_call: NA
j_call: TRBJ2-2
clone_size: NA

cdr3_aa: CASRPFGAGVDEQYF
cdr3_nt: TGTGCCAGCAGGCCCTTTGGAGCGGGAGTCGATGAGCAGTACTTC
v_call: TRBV6-5
d_call: TRBD2
j_call: TRBJ2-7
clone_size: NA

cdr3_aa: CASSEGTRDTQYF
cdr3_nt: TGTGCCAGCAGTGAAGGGACGAGAGATACGCAGTATTTT
v_call: TRBV2
d_call: NA
j_call: TRBJ2-3
clone_size: NA

cdr3_aa: CASSPTELNSYEQYF
cdr3_nt: TGTGCCAGCTCACCGACAGAACTCAACTCCTACGAGCAGTACTTC
v_call: TRBV18
d_call: NA
j_call: TRBJ2-7
clone_size: NA

cdr3_aa: CASSNTAGYNEQFF
cdr3_nt: TGTGCCAGCAGCAATACCGCAGGCTACAATGAGCAGTTCTTC
v_call: TRBV28
d_call: NA
j_call: TRBJ2-1
clone_size: NA

cdr3_aa: CASSYGKNQPQHF
cdr3_nt: TGTGCCAGCAGTTACGGAAAAAATCAGCCCCAGCATTTT
v_call: TRBV6-5
d_call: NA
j_call: TRBJ1-5
clone_size: NA

cdr3_aa: CASSLAETTNEKLFF
cdr3_nt: TGCGCCAGCAGCTTAGCAGAGACGACTAATGAAAAACTGTTTTTT
v_call: TRBV5-1
d_call: NA
j_call: TRBJ1-4
clone_size: NA

cdr3_aa: CASSPRPPREQYF
cdr3_nt: TGTGCCAGCAGCCCGAGGCCGCCCCGCGAGCAGTACTTC
v_call: TRBV5-6
d_call: NA
j_call: TRBJ2-7
clone_size: once

cdr3_aa: CATSATSGRWGEQYF
cdr3_nt: TGTGCCACCTCGGCCACTAGCGGGAGATGGGGCGAGCAGTACTTC
v_call: TRBV19
d_call: TRBD2
j_call: TRBJ2-7
clone_size: NA

cdr3_aa: CASSISSGLGGGSYEQYF
cdr3_nt: TGTGCCAGTAGTATCAGTTCCGGGCTTGGAGGGGGCTCCTACGAGCAGTACTTC
v_call: TRBV19
d_call: NA
j_call: TRBJ2-7
clone_size: NA

cdr3_aa: CASSSTGVDGYTF
cdr3_nt: TGTGCCAGCAGTTCGACAGGGGTGGATGGCTACACCTTC
v_call: TRBV28
d_call: TRBD1
j_call: TRBJ1-2
clone_size: NA

cdr3_aa: CASSVGGTVNEQFF
cdr3_nt: TGTGCCAGCAGCGTTGGCGGGACGGTAAATGAGCAGTTCTTC
v_call: TRBV9
d_call: NA
j_call: TRBJ2-1
clone_size: NA

cdr3_aa: CASSPLGGQVNSPLHF
cdr3_nt: TGTGCCAGCAGCCCCTTAGGGGGACAGGTCAATTCACCCCTCCACTTT
v_call: TRBV5-6
d_call: TRBD1
j_call: TRBJ1-6
clone_size: NA

cdr3_aa: CASRGTNGGNSPLHF
cdr3_nt: TGCGCCAGCAGAGGGACCAATGGAGGCAATTCACCCCTCCACTTT
v_call: TRBV10-2
d_call: NA
j_call: TRBJ1-6
clone_size: NA

cdr3_aa: CASGRGRGAKNIQYF
cdr3_nt: TGTGCCAGCGGAAGGGGGCGAGGGGCCAAAAACATTCAGTACTTC
v_call: TRBV5-4
d_call: TRBD1
j_call: TRBJ2-4
clone_size: NA